This TCR beta chain originates from a study of OX40 agonist ivuxolimab in advanced cancers. At the level of the whole study: The costimulatory receptor OX40 (CD134) was targeted by ivuxolimab, a fully human IgG2 agonistic monoclonal antibody. The point of sequencing TCRbeta in the periphery was to test whether ivuxolimab changed TCR sequence diversity and drove clonal T-cell expansion. Intravenous ivuxolimab was administered to patients every 2 weeks at six dose levels: 0.01, 0.1, 0.3, 1.5, 3 and 10 mg/kg. Prior anti-PD-1, anti-PD-L1 or anti-CTLA-4 therapy was permitted, and approximately 40% of dose-escalation patients had received checkpoint inhibitors. Of the 52 patients in dose escalation, about 20 had hepatocellular carcinoma, about 15 had melanoma, 9 had renal cell carcinoma and 9 had head and neck cancer. The monotherapy dose-escalation portion (N = 52 patients) of the phase I ivuxolimab trial is reported in the paper. Partial responses were achieved by three dose-escalation patients, of whom one had hepatocellular carcinoma and two had cutaneous melanoma. In the dose-escalation cohort, 65% to 85% of patients were male, and the mean age was roughly 56 years with a range of about 20 to 80.

To sequence the TCRbeta CDR3 region, genomic DNA was isolated from the sorted cells. TCRbeta CDR3 regions were sequenced using the immunoSEQ Assay. This is the immuneACCESS table as TCRdb keeps it, with only in-frame sequences that have V and J called. A part of the clones is gone; compared with another copy, unresolved V genes explain less than half, and the rest is unexplained. The sample table records some 100,000 clones; 90% of these occur just once. The biggest ten clones account for approximately 0.3% of the sample. To note about this clone: Which antigen it targets is not known. Base qualities are missing; no much larger clone stands one base away.

General study outcomes and caveats: In the 0.1-3.0 mg/kg groups, partial responders had among the lowest normalized peripheral clonal expansion, particularly in CD8+ T cells. The antigen specificity of the clonally expanded peripheral T cells was not determined. Low levels of normalized T-cell clonal expansion were also seen in some patients who did not respond. At doses from 0.1 to 3.0 mg/kg, clonal expansion was seen in both CD4+ and CD8+ blood T cells between baseline and week 6. After ivuxolimab, more expanded clones were found on average in CD8+ T cells than in CD4+ T cells.

Including the terminal cysteine and phenylalanine, the CDR3 comprises 12 residues. The DNA shown is the 36-base CDR3, in frame from base 1. V is clipped by 0 bases and J by 6 bases, and the sequence between their germline boundaries is 6 bases long. Per the germline V gene, MNHEY is the CDR1 and SVGAGI is the CDR2. The trial excluded patients who had a history of autoimmune disease or who were on systemic immunosuppression. Peripheral blood for TCR sequencing was collected from all dose cohorts at baseline, on cycle 4 day 1, and on cycle 7 day 1. Samples came from an open-label, multicenter, first-in-human phase I dose-escalation trial of ivuxolimab. The trial enrolled adults with locally advanced or metastatic head and neck squamous cell, hepatocellular, melanoma or renal cell carcinoma. Before TCR sequencing, CD4+ T cells and CD8+ T cells were sorted from peripheral blood as separate populations.

In this chain, TRBV6-5 is recombined with TRBJ2-7; TRBD1 could be the D gene, as 6 bases match. The TCR comes from an adult with an advanced solid tumor such as melanoma, head and neck, liver or kidney cancer. Sequenced here: CD4+ or CD8+ T cells sorted from blood, sampled in a trial of the OX40 agonist ivuxolimab. The CDR3 amino acid sequence is: CASSYSGGEQYF. The nucleotide sequence is given as TGTGCCAGCAGTTACTCAGGGGGCGAGCAGTACTTC.